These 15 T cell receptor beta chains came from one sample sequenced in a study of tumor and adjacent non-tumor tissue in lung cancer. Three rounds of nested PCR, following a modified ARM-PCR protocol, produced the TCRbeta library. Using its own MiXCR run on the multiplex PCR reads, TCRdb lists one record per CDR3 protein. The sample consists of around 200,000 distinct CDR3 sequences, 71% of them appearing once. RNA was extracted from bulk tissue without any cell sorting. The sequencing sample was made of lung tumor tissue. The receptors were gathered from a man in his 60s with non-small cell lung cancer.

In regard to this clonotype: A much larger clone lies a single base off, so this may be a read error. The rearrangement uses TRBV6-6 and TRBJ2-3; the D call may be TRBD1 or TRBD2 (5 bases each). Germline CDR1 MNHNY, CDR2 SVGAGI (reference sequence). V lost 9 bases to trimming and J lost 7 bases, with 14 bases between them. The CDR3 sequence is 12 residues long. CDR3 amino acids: CARKDTGNTQYF. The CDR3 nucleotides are TGTGCCAGGAAGGACACGGGGAATACGCAGTATTTT.

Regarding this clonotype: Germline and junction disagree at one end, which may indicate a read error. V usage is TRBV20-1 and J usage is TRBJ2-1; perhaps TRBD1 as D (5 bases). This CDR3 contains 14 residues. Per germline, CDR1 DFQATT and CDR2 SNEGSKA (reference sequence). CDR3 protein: CSARDSAGRNELSF. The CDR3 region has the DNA TGCAGTGCTAGAGATTCGGCAGGGCGAAATGAGCTGTCCTTC.

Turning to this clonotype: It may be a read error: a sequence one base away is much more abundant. DNA of the CDR3: TGTGCCAGCAGCCAGAAAGGGACAGGGGTTGCCAACGTCCTGACTTTC. Translated, it gives CASSQKGTGVANVLTF. V is TRBV5-6 and J is TRBJ2-6; 10 bases are shared with TRBD1. The CDR3 has 16 residues. From germline, CDR1 is SGHDT and CDR2 YYEEEE. After removal of 4 bases from V and 7 bases from J, the junction contained 8 bases not matched to a gene.

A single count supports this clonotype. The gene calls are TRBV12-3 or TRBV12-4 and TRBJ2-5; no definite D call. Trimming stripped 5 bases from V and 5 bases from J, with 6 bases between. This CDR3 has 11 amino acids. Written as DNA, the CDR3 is TGTGCCAGCAGTCGTGGGGAGACCCAGTACTTC. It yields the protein CASSRGETQYF.

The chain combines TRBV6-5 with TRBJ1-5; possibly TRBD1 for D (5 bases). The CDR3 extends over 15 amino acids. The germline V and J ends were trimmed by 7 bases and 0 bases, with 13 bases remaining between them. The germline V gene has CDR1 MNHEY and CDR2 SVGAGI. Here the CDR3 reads CASNSFGGSNQPQHF. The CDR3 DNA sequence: TGTGCCAGCAATAGCTTCGGGGGTAGCAATCAGCCCCAGCATTTT.

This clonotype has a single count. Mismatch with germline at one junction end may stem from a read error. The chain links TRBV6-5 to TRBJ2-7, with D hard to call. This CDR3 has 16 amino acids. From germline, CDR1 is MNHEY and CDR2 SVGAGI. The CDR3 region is CASSYTSTSASYERYF. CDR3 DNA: TGTGCCAGCAGTTACACCTCGACAAGTGCCTCCTACGAGCGGTACTTC.

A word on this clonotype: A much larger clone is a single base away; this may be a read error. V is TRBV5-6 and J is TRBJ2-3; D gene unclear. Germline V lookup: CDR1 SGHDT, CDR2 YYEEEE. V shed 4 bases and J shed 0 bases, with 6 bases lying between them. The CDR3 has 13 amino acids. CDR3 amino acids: CASSIGSTDTQYF. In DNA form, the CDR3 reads TGTGCCAGCAGCATAGGGAGCACAGATACGCAGTATTTT.

The CDR3 reads CASNRGKNSPLHF. DNA for the CDR3: TGTGCCAGCAATAGGGGAAAAAATTCACCCCTCCACTTT. The V gene is TRBV6-1, the J gene TRBJ1-6, with TRBD1 as a possible D gene (5 bases). Trimming removed 7 bases from V and 7 bases from J, with 11 bases in between. The CDR3 covers 13 residues. Germline CDR1 reads MNHNS; CDR2 reads SASEGT.

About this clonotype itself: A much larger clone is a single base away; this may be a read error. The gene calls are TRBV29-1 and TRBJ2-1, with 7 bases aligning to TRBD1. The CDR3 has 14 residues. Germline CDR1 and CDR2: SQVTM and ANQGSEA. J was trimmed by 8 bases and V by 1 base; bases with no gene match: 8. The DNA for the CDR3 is TGCAGCGTTGAAGGCCGGGACAGCCGCTATGAGCAGTTCTTC. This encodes CSVEGRDSRYEQFF.

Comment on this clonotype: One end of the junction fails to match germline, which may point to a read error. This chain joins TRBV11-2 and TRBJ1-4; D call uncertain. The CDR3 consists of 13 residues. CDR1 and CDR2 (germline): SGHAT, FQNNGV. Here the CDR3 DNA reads TGTGCCAGCAGCACCACACTGAATGAAAAACTGTGTTTT. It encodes CASSTTLNEKLCF.

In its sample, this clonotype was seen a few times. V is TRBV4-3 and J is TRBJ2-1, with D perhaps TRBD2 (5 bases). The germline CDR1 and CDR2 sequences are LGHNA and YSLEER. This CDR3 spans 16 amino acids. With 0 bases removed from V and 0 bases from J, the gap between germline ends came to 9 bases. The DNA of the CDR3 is TGCGCCAGCAGCCAAGATTACGGGGTCTCCTACAATGAGCAGTTCTTC. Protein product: CASSQDYGVSYNEQFF.

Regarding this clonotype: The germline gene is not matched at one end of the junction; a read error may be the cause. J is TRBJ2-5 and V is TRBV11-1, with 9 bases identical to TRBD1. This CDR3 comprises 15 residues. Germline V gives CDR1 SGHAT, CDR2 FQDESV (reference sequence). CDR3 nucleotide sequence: TGTGCCAGCGGCCCCTTCGACAGGGGGAAAGAGACCCAATACTTC. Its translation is CASGPFDRGKETQYF.

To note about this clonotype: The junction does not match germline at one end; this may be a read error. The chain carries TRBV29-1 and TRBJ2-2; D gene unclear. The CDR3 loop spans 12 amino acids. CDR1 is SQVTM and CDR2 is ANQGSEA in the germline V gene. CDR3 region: CIVEQNAGELFF. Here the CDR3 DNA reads TGCATCGTTGAACAGAACGCCGGGGAGCTGTTTTTT.

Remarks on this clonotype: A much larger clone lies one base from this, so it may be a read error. CDR3 sequence reads: CASGTVNTGELLF. In DNA, the CDR3 is TGTGCCAGCGGGACGGTGAACACCGGGGAGCTGCTTTTT. This chain joins TRBV6-2 or TRBV6-3 and TRBJ2-2; D tentatively reads TRBD1 or TRBD2 (5 bases each). Germline lookup yields CDR1 MNHEY and CDR2 SVGEGT. The CDR3 runs 13 residues.

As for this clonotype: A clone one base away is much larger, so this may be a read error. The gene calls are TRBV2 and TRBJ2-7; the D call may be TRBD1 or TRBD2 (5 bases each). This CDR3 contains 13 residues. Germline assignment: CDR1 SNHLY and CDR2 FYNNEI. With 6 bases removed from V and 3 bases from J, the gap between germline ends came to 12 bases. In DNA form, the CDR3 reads TGTGCCAGCAGCTTAAGGGACGTCTACGAGCAGTACTTC. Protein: CASSLRDVYEQYF. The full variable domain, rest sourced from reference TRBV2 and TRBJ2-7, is EPEVTQTPSHQVTQMGQEVILRCVPISNHLYFYWYRQILGQKVEFLVSFYNNEISEKSEIFDDQFSVERPDGSNFTLKIRSTKLEDSAMYFCASSLRDVYEQYFGPGTRLTVT.